The entry below gives a single T cell receptor (beta chain) sequence along with its context. Its antigen has not been determined. No much larger clone exists at a distance of one base, and base qualities are not known. CD4+ T cells from unexposed donors were collected before the COVID-19 pandemic (2011-2018). Following 10 days of culture, the EasySep CD4+ T cell isolation kit was used to isolate CD4+ T cells. Unexposed donor CD4+ T cells were tested for reactivity to SARS-CoV-2 S and N and four common cold coronavirus spike pools, as cell number allowed. PBMCs were cultured at a few million per well in IMDM supplemented with 5% human AB serum and about 9 IU/ml IL-2. Half of the culture medium was replaced with fresh IL-2-containing medium on days 3 and 7. Triplicate replicate wells were generally used for each peptide culture condition. Leukapheresis product for the unexposed donors was bought commercially. Ficoll-Paque PLUS gradient centrifugation was used to isolate PBMCs from either whole blood or leukapheresis product. The PBMCs went either fresh into the expansion assay or into cryopreservation at -140 degrees C. The QIAamp Micro DNA Kit was used to extract genomic DNA from the CD4+ T cells.

The data were obtained in a study of CD4 T cells in relation to SARS-CoV-2 and coronaviruses (dated by TCRdb to the early 2020s). About the study as a whole: The ViraFEST assay cultured PBMCs with antigen for around nine days, then sequenced TCR beta CDR3s to find antigen-specific clonal expansions. The negative reference condition was either a culture with an HIV-1 Nef peptide pool or a culture with no peptide. HLA restriction was mapped for shared crossreactive spike epitopes using patient-derived lymphoblastoid cell lines. At the level of individual TCR clonotypes, the study evaluated whether memory CD4+ T cells crossreact between the spike proteins of SARS-CoV-2 and those of common cold coronaviruses. Samples from three pre-COVID donors and the naive versus memory experiments were sequenced with the Adaptive Biotechnologies TCR-sequencing kit; other data were Illumina-based. A different, Illumina-based TCR-beta assay was used to sequence expansion assays from other donors in the study.

The library was built by means of the immunoSEQ multiplex PCR assay. The original pipeline was this. During preprocessing, nonproductive sequences were removed, as were CDR3s that did not start with C, did not end with F or W, or were shorter than 7 amino acids. The MANAFEST web app was used to call antigen-specific clonotypes on the basis of expansion compared with the reference and with other culture wells. A clone counted as positive if significantly expanded in 2 of 3 replicate wells versus the reference culture at FDR below 0.05. A further requirement for positive clones was significant expansion compared with all other tandem wells, along with an odds ratio above 5. Pairwise Levenshtein distance, computed with the stringdist R package after three terminal residues were trimmed from each end, was used as the measure of CDR3 homology. TCRdb took this table from immuneACCESS and kept in-frame rearrangements with V and J called. Such tables lack part of the clones; where checked against another copy, unresolved V genes explain under half of the gap, and the rest is unexplained. The V and J calls and clone size come from that table; D and trimming were worked out from the DNA. Counted in this sample were approximately 17,000 clones; more than 75% of them appeared once. 30% to 35% of the sample belongs to the ten largest clones.

The paper as a whole reports these results and caveats: No donor contributed both pre-pandemic and post-infection samples, which limited tracing the source of pre-existing responses. The study was limited by small numbers of patients and tested TCRs. Since the crossreactivity analysis centred on spike protein, crossreactivity against other viral proteins was not assessed. Roughly 64% of donors had memory CD4+ clonotypes that crossrecognized SARS-CoV-2 and at least one common cold coronavirus spike. Significantly weaker SARS-CoV-2-driven expansion was shown by crossreactive clones than by monoreactive clones, consistent with antigenic imprinting.

Reading the germline V gene gives CDR1 SNHLY and CDR2 FYNNEI. Ends trimmed: V by 6 bases, J by 5 bases; bases unmatched to a gene: 7. CDR3 length: 14 amino acids, cysteine to phenylalanine. This entry keeps only the CDR3 DNA: 42 bases, framed from base 1. This clonotype was obtained from a human donor in good health. The sequence links TRBV2 to TRBJ1-1, and 9 junction bases match TRBD1. Sequencing was done on a sample of CD4+ T cells from PBMCs, cultured in vitro. The CDR3 region: CASRFGGTGTEAFF. The nucleotides read TGTGCCAGCAGGTTTGGCGGGACAGGGACTGAAGCTTTCTTT.